These 27 T cell receptor beta chains were all obtained from the same sample, sequenced in a study of cytomegalovirus exposure and HLA in healthy donors. The PCR had 60 Vbeta and 13 Jbeta primers. Clones were sequenced by immunoSEQ multiplex PCR, and TCRdb holds only the in-frame ones, with some missing. The sample includes around 180,000 clones, around 77% of them seen just once. The sequencing sample was made of PBMCs. Receptors were obtained from a man between 60 and 75 years old in good health and CMV-seronegative.

The rearrangement uses TRBV5-1 and TRBJ1-1; D may be TRBD1 (5 bases). Between the trimmed V and J ends, which lost 5 bases and 5 bases, there was a span of 13 bases. Germline CDR1 is SGHRS and CDR2 is YFSETQ. This CDR3 comprises 13 residues. CDR3 in DNA: TGCGCCAGCAGGTTTGGGGGGGGGACTGAAGCTTTCTTT. Protein product: CASRFGGGTEAFF. Complete variable domain (other parts from reference TRBV5-1 and TRBJ1-1): KAGVTQTPRYLIKTRGQQVTLSCSPISGHRSVSWYQQTPGQGLQFLFEYFSETQRNKGNFPGRFSGRQFSNSRSEMNVSTLELGDSALYLCASRFGGGTEAFFGQGTRLTVV.

This CDR3 is CASSREISGANVLTF. The CDR3, as DNA: TGCGCCAGCAGCCGGGAGATCTCTGGGGCCAACGTCCTGACTTTC. The rearrangement links TRBV4-1 to TRBJ2-6, with D perhaps TRBD2 (5 bases). The V gene's germline CDR1 is MGHRA and CDR2 YSYEKL. V was shortened by 4 bases and J by 0 bases, with 7 bases between the two germline ends. The CDR3 totals 15 residues.

The V gene is TRBV29-1, the J gene TRBJ1-2; D is possibly TRBD1 (5 bases). The CDR3 has 13 residues. Germline values: CDR1 SQVTM, CDR2 ANQGSEA. Trimming stripped 4 bases from V and 3 bases from J, with 12 bases between. This CDR3 is CSVVVTEYYGYTF. The CDR3 nucleotides read TGCAGCGTTGTAGTGACAGAGTACTATGGCTACACCTTC.

CDR3 sequence: CASSVADGRVGEQYF. CDR3 nucleotide sequence: TGTGCCAGCAGCGTAGCGGACGGGAGAGTCGGGGAGCAGTACTTC. The V gene is TRBV9, the J gene TRBJ2-7, with D possibly matching TRBD2 (6 bases). V gave up 0 bases and J gave up 7 bases, with 17 bases separating them. Germline CDR1 and CDR2: SGDLS and YYNGEE. This CDR3 has 15 amino acids.

The genes are TRBV5-1 and TRBJ2-7; 8 nucleotides match TRBD1. CDR1 is SGHRS, CDR2 YFSETQ, per germline. Trimming cost V 0 bases and J 4 bases; bases outside gene matches: 6. The CDR3 runs 15 residues. CDR3 amino acids: CASSLGDRGWYEQYF. In DNA form, the CDR3 reads TGCGCCAGCAGCTTGGGTGACAGGGGTTGGTACGAGCAGTACTTC.

This clone was seen a single time. The V and J genes are TRBV7-9 and TRBJ2-2, with 7 bases fitting TRBD1. Trimming removed 5 bases from V and 2 bases from J; junction bases left unmatched: 5. The CDR3 extends over 15 amino acids. Germline-derived CDR1 and CDR2 are SEHNR and FQNEAQ (reference sequence). CDR3: CASSPGTDNTGELFF. CDR3 DNA: TGTGCCAGCAGCCCCGGGACAGACAACACCGGGGAGCTGTTTTTT.

The J gene is TRBJ2-7, the V gene TRBV10-2; 8 bases map to TRBD2. CDR3 length: 15 amino acids. V shed 4 bases, J shed 4 bases, and the junction held 9 bases outside the gene matches. Germline V gene sequence: CDR1 WSHSY, CDR2 SAAADI. As DNA, the CDR3 is TGCGCCAGCAGTGGAAGAGCGGGAGTCGGGTACGAGCAGTACTTC. Its translation: CASSGRAGVGYEQYF.

This chain connects TRBV6-6 to TRBJ2-3; 8 bases line up with TRBD2. V was clipped by 6 bases and J by 4 bases; unmatched bases: 12. The CDR3 length is 16 residues. Germline CDR1 and CDR2: MNHNY and SVGAGI (reference sequence). As DNA, the CDR3 is TGTGCCAGCAGATCGGGGGGGGCGGGGGGCGCAGATACGCAGTATTTT. It specifies CASRSGGAGGADTQYF.

The genes are TRBV7-9 and TRBJ2-3; the D is unclear. The CDR3 spans 13 residues. The V end lost 7 bases, the J end lost 1 base, and 9 bases lay between the germline ends. Per the germline V gene, CDR1 is SEHNR and CDR2 is FQNEAQ (reference sequence). Here the CDR3 DNA reads TGTGCCAGCACCTCATCGGGCACAGATACGCAGTATTTT. Its translation: CASTSSGTDTQYF.

The J gene is TRBJ2-6, the V gene TRBV12-5; maybe TRBD1 (6 bases). V lost 3 bases and J lost 2, with 14 bases in between. This CDR3 spans 17 amino acids. The germline CDR1 and CDR2 sequences are LGHNT and FRNRAP. CDR3 sequence: CASGLRDKFAGANVLTF. CDR3 DNA: TGTGCTAGTGGTTTAAGGGACAAATTTGCTGGGGCCAACGTCCTGACTTTC.

For this clone: This same CDR3 is encoded by further DNA sequences in the sample. For the CDR3, the DNA is TGCGCCAGCAGCCCGGGACAGGGGAATCAGCCCCAGCATTTT. It specifies CASSPGQGNQPQHF. V and J are TRBV5-1 and TRBJ1-5; 10 nucleotides match TRBD1. This CDR3 spans 14 amino acids. CDR1 SGHRS and CDR2 YFSETQ come from the germline V gene. Losses at the gene ends were 4 bases for V and 4 bases for J; bases not matched to a gene: 2.

This chain uses TRBV5-4 with TRBJ2-7; D not certain. CDR3 size: 12 residues. Germline V lookup: CDR1 SGHNT, CDR2 YYREEE (reference sequence). V was clipped by 4 bases and J by 7 bases, with 12 bases between them. DNA for the CDR3: TGTGCCAGCAGCCCACCCGGCGGAGAGCAGTACTTC. Protein: CASSPPGGEQYF.

V and J are TRBV9 and TRBJ2-1; 8 nucleotides agree with TRBD2. Losses at the gene ends were 2 bases for V and 8 bases for J; bases not matched to a gene: 12. From germline, CDR1 is SGDLS and CDR2 YYNGEE. The CDR3 runs to 16 residues. CDR3 amino acids: CASSVPASGSIDEQFF. CDR3 coding DNA: TGTGCCAGCAGCGTCCCAGCCAGCGGGAGTATCGATGAGCAGTTCTTC.

The CDR3 region is CASRETAGLSSYNEQFF. The CDR3 region has the DNA TGCGCCAGCAGGGAAACCGCGGGGTTAAGCTCCTACAATGAGCAGTTCTTC. The chain couples TRBV5-1 to TRBJ2-1; weak D call: TRBD2 (6 bases). This CDR3 is 17 amino acids long. V was shortened by 5 bases and J by 0 bases, with 18 bases between the two germline ends. Germline V gene data show CDR1 as SGHRS and CDR2 as YFSETQ.

The CDR3 loop reads CASSLSGQGTGELFF. CDR3 bases: TGTGCCAGCAGTTTATCTGGACAGGGTACCGGGGAGCTGTTTTTT. The rearrangement links TRBV27 to TRBJ2-2; 8 bases fit TRBD1. Losses at the gene ends were 0 bases for V and 5 bases for J; bases not matched to a gene: 2. Germline CDR1 is MNHEY and CDR2 is SMNVEV (reference sequence). The CDR3 covers 15 residues.

The rearrangement links TRBV5-8 to TRBJ1-2, with unresolved D. Trimming cost V 0 bases and J 4 bases, with 4 bases left between them. This CDR3 is 12 amino acids long. Germline V lookup: CDR1 SGHTS, CDR2 YDEGEE. The CDR3 DNA sequence: TGTGCCAGCAGCTTGGCCATCTATGGCTACACCTTC. It codes for CASSLAIYGYTF.

The gene calls are TRBV18 and TRBJ2-7; D remains unclear. The length of the CDR3 is 14 residues. V lost 3 bases to trimming and J lost 0 bases, with 9 bases between them. Germline values: CDR1 KGHSH, CDR2 LQKENI. CDR3 bases: TGTGCCAGCTCACCCCCGACAAACTCCTACGAGCAGTACTTC. Translating gives CASSPPTNSYEQYF.

CDR3 protein: CAISELEQGRAFF. Here the CDR3 DNA reads TGTGCCATCAGTGAGTTAGAACAGGGTCGAGCTTTCTTT. This sequence joins TRBV10-3 and TRBJ1-1; a weak D match, TRBD1 (6 bases). Per the germline V gene, CDR1 is ENHRY and CDR2 is SYGVKD. This CDR3 spans 13 amino acids. V shed 1 base and J shed 10 bases, with 13 bases lying between them.

The chain recombines TRBV19 with TRBJ2-1; 7 bases align to TRBD2. Germline values: CDR1 LNHDA, CDR2 SQIVND (reference sequence). The CDR3 has 16 amino acids. Trimming cost V 0 bases and J 0 bases; bases outside gene matches: 2. This CDR3 reads CASSIDQRGSYNEQFF. For the CDR3, the DNA is TGTGCCAGTAGTATAGATCAGCGGGGCTCCTACAATGAGCAGTTCTTC. The variable domain in full, with the rest retrieved from reference TRBV19 and TRBJ2-1, is DGGITQSPKYLFRKEGQNVTLSCEQNLNHDAMYWYRQDPGQGLRLIYYSQIVNDFQKGDIAEGYSVSREKKESFPLTVTSAQKNPTAFYLCASSIDQRGSYNEQFFGPGTRLTVL.

The V gene is TRBV25-1, the J gene TRBJ2-2; 8 bases agree with TRBD2. The CDR3 extends over 14 amino acids. V shed 7 bases and J 4 bases; nucleotides not matched to a gene: 5. The germline V gene encodes CDR1 MGHDK and CDR2 SYGVNS. The DNA of the CDR3 is TGTGCCAGCACGGGGGGGCCCGTCACCGGGGAGCTGTTTTTT. It is translated as CASTGGPVTGELFF.

The chain has TRBV29-1 and TRBJ2-1, with a possible D match to TRBD2 (6 bases). Germline V lookup: CDR1 SQVTM, CDR2 ANQGSEA. This CDR3 region has 12 residues. V dropped 0 bases and J dropped 8 bases, with 8 bases sitting between them. In DNA, the CDR3 is TGCAGCGTTGAAGATGCGGGGCATGAGCAGTTCTTC. This translates into CSVEDAGHEQFF.

V and J are TRBV6-5 and TRBJ2-2, with a possible D match to TRBD2 (6 bases). The CDR3 is 15 amino acids. Per the germline V gene, CDR1 is MNHEY and CDR2 is SVGAGI. V was trimmed by 4 bases and J by 9 bases, leaving 18 bases between them. The CDR3: CASSSAVWEDRELFF. The CDR3 bases are TGTGCCAGCAGTTCAGCGGTTTGGGAGGACCGGGAGCTGTTTTTT.

The chain is built from TRBV5-1 and TRBJ2-7, with 7 bases fitting TRBD1. The V gene's germline CDR1 is SGHRS and CDR2 YFSETQ. CDR3 size: 16 residues. V trimming: 1 base; J trimming: 12 bases; junction bases outside the gene matches: 19. The CDR3 is CASSLNPNTGAGPGYF. For the CDR3, the DNA is TGCGCCAGCAGCTTGAACCCCAATACAGGGGCCGGTCCTGGGTACTTC.

The V and J genes are TRBV27 and TRBJ2-7; D is undetermined. Germline loops: CDR1 MNHEY, CDR2 SMNVEV (reference sequence). This CDR3 comprises 14 residues. Trimming cost V 2 bases and J 3 bases, with 11 bases left between them. CDR3 sequence reads: CASSLRNLIYEQYF. As DNA, the CDR3 is TGTGCCAGCAGTTTAAGAAATCTAATCTACGAGCAGTACTTC.

The chain has TRBV5-4 and TRBJ2-2; a possible D gene is TRBD1 (6 bases). Germline CDR1 is SGHNT and CDR2 is YYREEE (reference sequence). The CDR3 is made up of 15 amino acids. V dropped 4 bases and J dropped 3 bases, with 13 bases sitting between them. The CDR3 DNA reads as TGTGCCAGCAGCGGCAGGGGTCTTGACACCGGGGAGCTGTTTTTT. Its protein is CASSGRGLDTGELFF. The full variable domain, rest sourced from reference TRBV5-4 and TRBJ2-2, is ETGVTQSPTHLIKTRGQQVTLRCSSQSGHNTVSWYQQALGQGPQFIFQYYREEENGRGNFPPRFSGLQFPNYSSELNVNALELDDSALYLCASSGRGLDTGELFFGEGSRLTVL.

CDR3 residues: CASSTKYQGRNTIYF. CDR3 DNA sequence: TGTGCCAGCAGCACCAAATATCAGGGTAGAAACACCATATATTTT. The chain combines TRBV7-6 with TRBJ1-3; TRBD1 might be the D (5 bases). This CDR3 comprises 15 residues. Trimming took 5 bases from V and 5 from J, leaving 16 bases between them. Germline CDR1 reads SGHVS; CDR2 reads FNYEAQ.

The chain is built from TRBV27 and TRBJ1-1, with D perhaps TRBD1 (6 bases). Deletions cut 5 bases from V and 1 base from J, with 17 bases between. The germline gives CDR1 MNHEY, CDR2 SMNVEV (reference sequence). CDR3 size: 16 residues. The CDR3 DNA reads TGTGCCAGCAGTCCCCCGCCGGGACAACGGAACACTGAAGCTTTCTTT. It is translated as CASSPPPGQRNTEAFF.